This TCR beta chain was found in a study of cytomegalovirus exposure and HLA in healthy donors. The PCR had 60 Vbeta and 13 Jbeta primers. The data were produced by immunoSEQ multiplex PCR, yet TCRdb's version contains in-frame clones alone and is incomplete. The data hold approximately 170,000 clones, with 70% to 90% observed a single time. The germline V and J ends were trimmed by 4 bases and 0 bases, with 10 bases remaining between them. In germline, CDR1 is SGHDT, CDR2 YYEEEE. This CDR3 is built from 14 residues. The sequenced sample consisted of PBMCs. This clonotype was sampled from a man in his thirties or forties in good health and CMV-seropositive. The V call is TRBV5-6, the J call TRBJ2-5; no firm D call. CDR3 sequence reads: CASSPGADQETQYF. In nucleotides, the CDR3 is TGTGCCAGCAGCCCTGGAGCAGACCAAGAGACCCAGTACTTC.